The text below deals with one TCR beta chain. Its matching antigen is unknown. The protocol was immunoSEQ multiplex PCR, while the TCRdb copy is restricted to in-frame clones and leaves out a portion. The sample has some 150,000 clones, 85% to 90% seen once. The data originate from a study of cytomegalovirus exposure and HLA in healthy donors. Background on the study: Later, an analysis reported that the 130 or so validation repertoires had used the same platform as the roughly 680 first-cohort repertoires.

J lost 7 bases, V lost 2 bases, and 8 bases had no gene match. The CDR3 loop spans 17 amino acids. Germline CDR1 MDHEN, CDR2 SYDVKM. The donors were part of the validation cohort of 95 to 150 subjects. That cohort was separate from the first cohort, which comprised 500 to 850 subjects. Study observations and caveats: A few CMV-associated chains proved CMV antigen-specific in vitro.

The sequence came from a woman aged 18-29 years in good health and CMV-seropositive. The sample consisted of PBMCs. This chain connects TRBV28 to TRBJ1-6; 10 bases are a match to TRBD1. CDR3 loop: CASSLGGTGAQNSPLHF. CDR3 sequence (DNA): TGTGCCAGCAGTTTAGGGGGGACAGGGGCTCAAAATTCACCCCTCCACTTT.